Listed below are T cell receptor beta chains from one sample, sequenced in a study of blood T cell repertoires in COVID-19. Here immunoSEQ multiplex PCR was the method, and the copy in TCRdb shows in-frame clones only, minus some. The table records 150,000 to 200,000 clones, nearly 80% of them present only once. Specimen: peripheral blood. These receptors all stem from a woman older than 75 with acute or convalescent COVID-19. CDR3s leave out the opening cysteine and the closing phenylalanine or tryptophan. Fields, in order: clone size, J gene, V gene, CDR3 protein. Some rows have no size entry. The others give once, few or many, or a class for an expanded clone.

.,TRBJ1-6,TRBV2,ASRAEGNSPLH
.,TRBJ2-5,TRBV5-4,ASSLLRTGGSQETQY
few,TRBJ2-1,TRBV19,ASSTRDYFYNEQF
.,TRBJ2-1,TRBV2,ASSEAGQGPLRRF
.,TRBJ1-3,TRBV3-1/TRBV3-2,ASSPTHSGNTIY
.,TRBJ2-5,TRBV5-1,ASSSRQGETQY
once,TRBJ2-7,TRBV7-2,ASSLGGGPYEQY
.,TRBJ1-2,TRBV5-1,ASSFLSGSYGYT
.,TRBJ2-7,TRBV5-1,ASSFQGGNEQY
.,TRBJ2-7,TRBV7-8,ASSNPYRGRYEQY
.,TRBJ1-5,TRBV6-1,ASSETGSKQPQH
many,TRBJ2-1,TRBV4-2,ASSQDLNQRGGSDEQF
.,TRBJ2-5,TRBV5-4,ASSFMGAKETQY
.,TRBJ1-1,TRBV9,ASSPGTRNTEAF
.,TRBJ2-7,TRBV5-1,ASSLTSGNSYEQY
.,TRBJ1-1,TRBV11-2,ASSSTIPTEAF
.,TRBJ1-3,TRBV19,ATRQHSGNTIY
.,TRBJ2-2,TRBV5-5,ASSSGGELF
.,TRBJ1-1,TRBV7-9,ASSATGFEAF
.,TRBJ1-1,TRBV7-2,ASSSDRNTEAF
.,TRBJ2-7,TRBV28,ASSLTGNYEQY
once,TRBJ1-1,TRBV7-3,ASSPTGGATEAF
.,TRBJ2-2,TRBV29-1,STNDRGRAGELF
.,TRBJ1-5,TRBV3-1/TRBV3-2,ASSQAGLSNQPQH
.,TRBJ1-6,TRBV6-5,ASSYDRGNSPLH
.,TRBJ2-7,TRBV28,ASSPATRYEQY
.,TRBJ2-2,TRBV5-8,ASRLAGGGTGELF
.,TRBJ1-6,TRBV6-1,ASSDDRFRNSPLH
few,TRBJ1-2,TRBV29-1,STLGVDYGYT
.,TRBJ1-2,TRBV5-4,ASSLPSGYGYT
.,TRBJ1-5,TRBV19,ASSIWDGTTPNQPQH
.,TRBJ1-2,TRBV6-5,ASTTTPTGYYGYT
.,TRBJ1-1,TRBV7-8,ASSRDRDTEAF
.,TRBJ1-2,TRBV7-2,ASSLHGQTGYT
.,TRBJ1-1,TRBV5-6,ASSPPRQGTTEAF
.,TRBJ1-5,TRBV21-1,ASGPGGRDQPQH
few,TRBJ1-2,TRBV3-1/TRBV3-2,ASSQEGRDGYT
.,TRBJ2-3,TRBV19,ASSIAPSGGQDTQY
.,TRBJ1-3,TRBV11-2,ASSPPLLSGNTIY
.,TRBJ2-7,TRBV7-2,ASSLRPSSGGTSYEQY
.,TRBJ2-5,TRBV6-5,AISGQGRQETQY
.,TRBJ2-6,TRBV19,ASDRTGKSSGANVLT
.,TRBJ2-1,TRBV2,ARGAAGGNEQF
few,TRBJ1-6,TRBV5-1,ASSPRGLSSYNSPLH
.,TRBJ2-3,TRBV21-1,PDQPIPRGDTQY
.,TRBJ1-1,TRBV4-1,ASSTGGVHTEAF